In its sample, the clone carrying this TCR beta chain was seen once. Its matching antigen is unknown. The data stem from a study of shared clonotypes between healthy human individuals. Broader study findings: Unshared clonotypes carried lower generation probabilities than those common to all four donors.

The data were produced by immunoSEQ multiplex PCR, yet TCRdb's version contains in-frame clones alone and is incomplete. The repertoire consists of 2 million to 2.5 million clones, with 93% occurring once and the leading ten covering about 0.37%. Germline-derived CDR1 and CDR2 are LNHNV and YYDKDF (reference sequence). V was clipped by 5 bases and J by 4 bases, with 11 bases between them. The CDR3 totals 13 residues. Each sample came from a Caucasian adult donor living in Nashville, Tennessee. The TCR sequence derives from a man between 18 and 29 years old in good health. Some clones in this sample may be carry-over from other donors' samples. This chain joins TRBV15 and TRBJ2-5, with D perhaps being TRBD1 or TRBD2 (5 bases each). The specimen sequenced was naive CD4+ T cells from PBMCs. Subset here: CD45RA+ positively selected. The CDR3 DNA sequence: TGTGCCACCAGCTTGGGACGGCGAGAGACCCAGTACTTC. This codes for CATSLGRRETQYF.